This is a list of T cell receptor beta chains from one sample in a study of identical twins. TCRdb processed the 5' RACE reads anew with MiXCR; each CDR3 protein has one entry. The sample includes roughly 230,000 distinct CDR3 sequences, about 8.3% of them seen just once. In addition, the sample was reused for a study of yellow fever vaccine responses in identical twins.

Sequenced input: CD8+ T cells sorted from blood. Receptor source: a woman aged 18-35 years in good health. The CDR3 runs from the conserved cysteine through the conserved F or W. The D gene is left open where the match is weak. The size entry is marked missing in some rows and otherwise reads once, few, many or a size class.

TGTGCCAGCAGTGAATCTAAAGGGGGCACTGAAGCTTTCTTT CASSESKGGTEAFF few TRBJ1-1 . TRBV25-1
TGTGCCAGCACTACGACCGGACTAGTCGGAACCTACAATGAGCAGTTCTTC CASTTTGLVGTYNEQFF few TRBJ2-1 TRBD2 TRBV28
TGCGCCAGCAGCCAGGTACAGGATTCATCGAGCGGCTACACCTTC CASSQVQDSSSGYTF few TRBJ1-2 . TRBV4-3
TGTGCCAGCAGTTTTTCTTCCGGGACGCACTACGAGCAGTACTTC CASSFSSGTHYEQYF many TRBJ2-7 . TRBV12-3/TRBV12-4
TGCAGTGCAAAGCAGATGCTAGCCAAAAACATTCAGTACTTT CSAKQMLAKNIQYF many TRBJ2-4 . TRBV20-1
TGCAGCGATTCGACAGGGCCCTATGGCTACACCTTC CSDSTGPYGYTF many TRBJ1-2 TRBD1 TRBV29-1
TGTGCCACCACCGGTCCCGGGGAGCTGTTTTTT CATTGPGELFF few TRBJ2-2 . TRBV15
TGCGCCAGCAGTGAGGTTAAAGATACGCAGTATTTT CASSEVKDTQYF . TRBJ2-3 . TRBV10-2
TGCGCCAGCAGCCAAGTGTCGTCTAGCGGGGGGAACCAAGAGACCCAGTACTTC CASSQVSSSGGNQETQYF . TRBJ2-5 TRBD2 TRBV4-1
TGCAGCTTGGCCGTGCCCCCCTACAATGAGCAGTTCTTC CSLAVPPYNEQFF many TRBJ2-1 . TRBV29-1
TGTGCCACCAGCAGAGTTGCTAGCGGGGACCCCCGGGCCGGGGAGCTGTTTTTT CATSRVASGDPRAGELFF few TRBJ2-2 TRBD2 TRBV15
TGCAGTGCTTTGGCGGGAGGAACCTACGAGCAGTACTTC CSALAGGTYEQYF many TRBJ2-7 TRBD2 TRBV20-1
TGTACCAGCAGTTTAAATCTAGCGGCTCTGGGGGGCACAGATACGCAGTATTTT CTSSLNLAALGGTDTQYF few TRBJ2-3 TRBD2 TRBV11-2
TGCGCCAGCAGCCAAGATACGGGAGGGCCCGGTGAGCAGTTCTTC CASSQDTGGPGEQFF many TRBJ2-1 TRBD2 TRBV4-3
TGTGCCAGCAGCTGGGGACAGGGCCCCGGGCAGCCCCAGCATTTT CASSWGQGPGQPQHF few TRBJ1-5 TRBD1 TRBV5-6
TGTGCCAGCAGCGCTGAAATGGCATACGGGTTGAATGAGCAGTTCTTC CASSAEMAYGLNEQFF few TRBJ2-1 . TRBV9
TGTGCCTGGAGAAGACTAGCGGGGGATCAGTTCTTC CAWRRLAGDQFF few TRBJ2-1 TRBD2 TRBV30
TGTGCCAGCGAAATAGCCTCCGGGGGCCCCGCTCCGAACACTGAAGCTTTCTTT CASEIASGGPAPNTEAFF many TRBJ1-1 . TRBV27
TGTGCCAGCAGCCAGTCGCCCTACGAGCAGTACTTC CASSQSPYEQYF few TRBJ2-7 . TRBV7-9
TGCAGCGTAGTTATTAGGGGCTACGAGCAGTACTTC CSVVIRGYEQYF many TRBJ2-7 . TRBV29-1
TGTGCCACCAGAGATCGCAATTCGAGGAAGAAATATAGCTCCTACAATGAGCAGTTCTTC CATRDRNSRKKYSSYNEQFF . TRBJ2-1 . TRBV21-1
TGCGCCAGCAGCCCGGGACACCTATCCTACGAGCAGTACTTC CASSPGHLSYEQYF . TRBJ2-7 . TRBV4-3
TGTGCCAGCAGCCAAGATGTGGGGATGGCCAAAAACATTCAGTACTTC CASSQDVGMAKNIQYF . TRBJ2-4 . TRBV3-1
TGTGCCAGCCGACCCCCCGCCGGGACTAGCACAGATACGCAGTATTTT CASRPPAGTSTDTQYF many TRBJ2-3 . TRBV4-2
TGTGCCAGCAGTTCAATTCGCCGGGACAGGGGGGCCTACGAGCAGTACTTC CASSSIRRDRGAYEQYF . TRBJ2-7 TRBD1 TRBV28
TGTGCCAGCAGCCCCCGGGATTTGCTACGCGAGCAGTACTTC CASSPRDLLREQYF . TRBJ2-7 . TRBV7-2
TGCGCCAGCAGCAGGACATTAGCGGGAGCGGGGGAGACCCAGTACTTC CASSRTLAGAGETQYF . TRBJ2-5 TRBD2 TRBV4-1
TGTGCCAGCAAGTTGGGGACAGCCTACAATGAGCAGTTCTTC CASKLGTAYNEQFF . TRBJ2-1 TRBD1 TRBV27
TGCAGTGCTAGTTGGGCAGGAAGCTCCTACGAGCAGTACTTC CSASWAGSSYEQYF few TRBJ2-7 . TRBV20-1
TGTGCCATCAGAGAAGGCGGGGGGTCCTACAATGAGCAGTTCTTC CAIREGGGSYNEQFF few TRBJ2-1 TRBD2 TRBV10-3
TGTGCCAGCAGCCCTCGGACAGGGGCCACCTCCTACGAGCAGTACTTC CASSPRTGATSYEQYF few TRBJ2-7 TRBD1 TRBV7-9
TGTGCCAGCAGTTACTCTACAGCCAGGGGTGAAGCTTTCTTT CASSYSTARGEAFF few TRBJ1-1 . TRBV6-5
TGTGCCAGCAGTCCCCCTAGCGGGCCCCCGAGGGAGACCCAGTACTTC CASSPPSGPPRETQYF many TRBJ2-5 TRBD2 TRBV12-3/TRBV12-4
TGTGCCAGCAGTACCTACAGGGCCAATGAGCAGTTCTTC CASSTYRANEQFF many TRBJ2-1 . TRBV6-2/TRBV6-3
TGTGCCAGCAGTTTAGGTCAGCTAGCCATAAACATTCAGTACTTC CASSLGQLAINIQYF . TRBJ2-4 . TRBV27
TGCGCCAGCGGGATCCAGGGCAACACTGAAGCTTTCTTT CASGIQGNTEAFF . TRBJ1-1 . TRBV5-1
TGTGCCAGCAGGGACCTTAGCTCCTACAATGAGCAGTTCTTC CASRDLSSYNEQFF many TRBJ2-1 . TRBV12-3/TRBV12-4
TGTGCCAGCAAAAGGGGAAGCACTGAAGCTTTCTTT CASKRGSTEAFF few TRBJ1-1 . TRBV7-9
TGTGCCAGCAGTTTATCGATAAGGGGGAAAGCGGGGGGACTGAGCTCCTACAATGAGCAGTTCTTC CASSLSIRGKAGGLSSYNEQFF . TRBJ2-1 TRBD2 TRBV27
TGTGCCAGCAGCCAAGATACGGCAGCCCAAGAGACCCAGTACTTC CASSQDTAAQETQYF many TRBJ2-5 . TRBV3-1
TGTGCCAGCAGCCAGCGTGGACAGCAATACAATGAGCAGTTCTTC CASSQRGQQYNEQFF many TRBJ2-1 . TRBV14
TGTGCCACCAGCCCTAAGGATTTGCTAACCCGGGGCAATGAGCAGTTCTTC CATSPKDLLTRGNEQFF many TRBJ2-1 . TRBV15
TGTGCCAGTAGTATAGTAGGGGGGCCCTCCTACAATGAGCAGTTCTTC CASSIVGGPSYNEQFF few TRBJ2-1 . TRBV19
TGTGCCAGCGGGAGGGCGGCTGAAGCTTTCTTT CASGRAAEAFF few TRBJ1-1 . TRBV12-3/TRBV12-4
TGTGCCAGTCGGCAGGGGACCACTGAGCAGTTCTTC CASRQGTTEQFF few TRBJ2-1 . TRBV12-3/TRBV12-4
TGTGCCAGCAGTCGTAAGGGTATAGGGGACTCCCCCCTGGAGACCCAGTACTTC CASSRKGIGDSPLETQYF few TRBJ2-5 . TRBV25-1
TGCAGTGCAGTTGCCGGGACAGGGTACGAGCAGTACTTC CSAVAGTGYEQYF . TRBJ2-7 TRBD1 TRBV20-1
TGCGCCAGCAGCCAAGATTTTAGCGGGAGTCCATACGAGCAGTACTTC CASSQDFSGSPYEQYF many TRBJ2-7 TRBD2 TRBV4-3
TGTGCCATCAGTGAGTCAGAGGGGGGAAAGACCGGGGAGCTGTTTTTT CAISESEGGKTGELFF few TRBJ2-2 . TRBV10-3
TGTGCCATCCCGGGGTGTCTAGCGGGGAGACCGCAAGAGACCCAGTACTTC CAIPGCLAGRPQETQYF . TRBJ2-5 TRBD2 TRBV12-3/TRBV12-4
TGCGCCAGCAGCCATGACAGGGGGGATTACGAGCAGTACTTC CASSHDRGDYEQYF few TRBJ2-7 TRBD1 TRBV4-3
TGTGCCACCAGCAGAGATAGTGGGGGGCCCTACGAGCAGTACTTC CATSRDSGGPYEQYF few TRBJ2-7 . TRBV15
TGTGCCAGCAGCCAGACGGCGAGCACAGATACGCAGTATTTT CASSQTASTDTQYF . TRBJ2-3 . TRBV2